This TCR beta chain was captured in a study of OX40 agonist ivuxolimab in advanced cancers. Looking at the study overall: Given to patients was ivuxolimab, an agonistic anti-OX40 (CD134) antibody. Three dose-escalation patients had partial responses: one with hepatocellular carcinoma and two with cutaneous melanoma.

Trimming pared 1 base from V and 3 bases from J, leaving 10 bases between. Germline V lookup: CDR1 SEHNR, CDR2 FQNEAQ (reference sequence). The CDR3 runs 14 residues. This table comes from immunoSEQ multiplex PCR, and its TCRdb copy is limited to in-frame clones, with some not included. This table holds approximately 35,000 clones, 89% found once. Samples of blood were obtained at baseline, on cycle 4 day 1, and on cycle 7 day 1. The chain employs TRBV7-9 and TRBJ2-7; weak D call: TRBD1 (5 bases). The clonotype originates from an adult with an advanced solid tumor such as melanoma, head and neck, liver or kidney cancer. The specimen was CD4+ or CD8+ T cells sorted from blood, collected in a trial of the OX40 agonist ivuxolimab. This CDR3 reads CASSLEQVGYEQYF. The CDR3 region has the DNA TGTGCCAGCAGCTTAGAACAGGTTGGCTACGAGCAGTACTTC.